This T cell receptor beta chain was obtained from a study of CD8 T cells in Susac syndrome. CDR3 size: 15 residues. Trimming removed 1 base from V and 5 bases from J, with 14 bases in between. Germline V gene data show CDR1 as LGHNA and CDR2 as YNFKEQ. Random hexamers were used to reverse transcribe the RNA input (roughly 0.5 to 1 ug). TCR beta CDR3 was amplified by immunoSEQ covering 54 Vbeta and 13 Jbeta. MiXCR was run by TCRdb on the immunoSEQ multiplex PCR reads, yielding one entry per CDR3 protein. Here the sample spans 150,000 to 200,000 distinct CDR3 sequences, 85% to 95% being singletons. The source is a human donor in good health. The sequenced material came from CD4+ T cells from PBMCs. The chain is built from TRBV4-2 and TRBJ1-2; unclear D gene. This CDR3 is CASSQVSAEVYGYTF. Written as DNA, the CDR3 is TGTGCCAGCAGCCAAGTTTCCGCCGAGGTATATGGCTACACCTTC.